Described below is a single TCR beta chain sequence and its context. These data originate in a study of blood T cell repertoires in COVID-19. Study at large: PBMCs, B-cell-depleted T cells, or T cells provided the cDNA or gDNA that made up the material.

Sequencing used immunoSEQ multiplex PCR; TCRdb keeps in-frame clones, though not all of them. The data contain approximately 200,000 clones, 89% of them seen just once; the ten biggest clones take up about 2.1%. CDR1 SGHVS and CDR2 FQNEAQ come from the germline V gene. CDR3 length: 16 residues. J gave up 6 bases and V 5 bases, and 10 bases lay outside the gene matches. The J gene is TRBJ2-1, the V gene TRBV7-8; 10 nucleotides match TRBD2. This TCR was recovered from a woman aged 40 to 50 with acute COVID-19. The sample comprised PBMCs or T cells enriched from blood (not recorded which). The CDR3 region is CASSGEAGGNSNEQFF. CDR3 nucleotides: TGTGCCAGCAGCGGAGAAGCGGGGGGGAATAGCAATGAGCAGTTCTTC.